This TCR beta chain derives from a study of T cells in Graves' hyperthyroidism and ophthalmopathy (dated by TCRdb to the late 2010s). Context from the whole study: Peripheral blood samples were taken at initial diagnosis, before any treatment was given. TCR V-J signatures able to tell the groups apart were searched for in a discovery cohort of 100 patients, of whom about 40 had Graves' ophthalmopathy and roughly 58 had stable Graves' hyperthyroidism. Prospective prediction of ophthalmopathy was tested in an independent validation cohort consisting of about 19 hyperthyroidism patients and around 16 patients who later progressed to ophthalmopathy. The roughly 90 discovery patients were divided at random into training and test sets in a 7:3 ratio. The study also compared thyroid tissue and blood T-cell repertoires from about six Graves' hyperthyroidism patients. After blood sampling, hyperthyroidism patients were treated with methimazole at a starting dose of 30 mg daily, and ophthalmopathy patients were treated with high-dose intravenous methylprednisolone. The paper describes TCR Vbeta CDR3 sequencing of around 130 peripheral blood samples, made up of roughly 45 ophthalmopathy patients, 70 to 75 hyperthyroidism patients and some 17 progressor patients. Here is what the overall study found, with its caveats: A 13 V-J signature model separated ophthalmopathy from stable hyperthyroidism, with 87.88% sensitivity and about 81% specificity in cross-validation and 80%/75% in testing. No statistical method was used to set the sample size in advance, and investigators knew the group allocation. Most expanded thyroid clonotypes (frequency above 0.001) were also detected in blood, a finding suggesting that blood repertoires may reflect thyroid immune responses. In validation, progression to ophthalmopathy was predicted by the model with roughly 71% sensitivity and approximately 78% specificity, a median of 6.5 months before onset.

This clonotype was picked up one time. Which antigen it targets is not known. Per-base quality was not reported, and no clone a single base away is much larger than it. A read on its own is weak evidence. Amplification of TCR beta CDR3 regions was carried out from RNA transcripts. The TCR CDR3 was subjected to a first round of RT-PCR using the HTBI primer set and the Qiagen OneStep RT-PCR kit. A second multiplex PCR round built the libraries, followed by size selection and purification. The libraries were sequenced on an Illumina HiSeq2000 using paired-end 100 bp reads. As for the authors' bioinformatics: Raw data were processed with SOAPnuke, discarding reads with adapters, uncalled bases, mean Phred below 15, or no exact constant-primer or identifier match. COPE v1.2.5 was used to merge the high-quality paired reads, and each unique nucleotide sequence was defined as a clonotype. Clonotypes were aligned to IMGT TRBV, TRBD and TRBJ reference segments using MiTCR v1.1. Only V-J combinations with frequency above 0.0001, covering 99% to 99.2% of repertoires, were analysed. A TCS score was defined as the ratio between F50 (clonal expansion) and ExV (chaos), using BLOSUM62-based TCRdist between CDR3 peptides within each V-J. Welch's t-statistics and random forest reduced several hundred V-J features to roughly 13, which were used in a naive Bayes classifier (R e1071). TCRdb reran the public reads through fastp at Q25 and MiXCR, keeping productive beta chains. Rows are combined by CDR3 protein, so each entry shows the most common genes and DNA. The V and J calls come from TCRdb's annotation, not from the publication. This sample holds around 380,000 distinct CDR3 sequences; roughly 13% were observed only once. The ten largest clones take up less than 25% of the sample.

Hyperthyroidism patients were newly diagnosed, with disease duration under 2 months, and aged 18 to 65 years. Exclusion was applied to patients with uncontrolled infections, other autoimmune diseases, pregnancy or lactation. Clinical symptoms, serum thyroxine and TRAb, thyroid ultrasound, and orbital computed tomography formed the basis for the diagnoses. Blood from progressor patients was drawn when they were first diagnosed with hyperthyroidism, before any ophthalmopathy symptoms appeared. Ficoll-Paque density gradient centrifugation was used to isolate PBMCs from around 10 ml of fresh peripheral blood. Progressor patients were first diagnosed with Graves' hyperthyroidism and then developed ophthalmopathy during follow-up. Total RNA was extracted using Trizol reagent, and RNA quality was assessed on an Agilent 2100 Bioanalyzer. Sequencing input: blood. The receptor was derived from a man younger than 40 with Graves' hyperthyroidism that later progressed to Graves' ophthalmopathy.

CDR3 reads: CASSIGQGNYGYTF. DNA sequence: TGTGCCAGCAGCATCGGACAGGGGAACTATGGCTACACCTTC. This sequence uses TRBV2 and TRBJ1-2; the central 9 bases match TRBD1. Counted from cysteine to phenylalanine, this CDR3 has 14 amino acids. Of all the DNA, just the CDR3 is kept, 42 bases in frame from base 1. The junction shows trimming of 6 bases on V and 2 bases on J, and the gene matches do not reach 4 bases of it. CDR1 and CDR2 (SNHLY, FYNNEI) derive from the germline V gene.